This T cell receptor beta chain emerged from a study of cytomegalovirus exposure and HLA in healthy donors. 60 Vbeta and 13 Jbeta primers were used in PCR. The data were produced by immunoSEQ multiplex PCR, yet TCRdb's version contains in-frame clones alone and is incomplete. The data contain about 160,000 clones, 75% to 90% of them singletons. This clone was seen only once. The target antigen is unknown. Germline CDR1 and CDR2: SGHNT and YYREEE (reference sequence). Losses at the gene ends were 2 bases for V and 15 bases for J; bases not matched to a gene: 7. This CDR3 has 12 residues. Whole-study findings and limits: Within an earlier analysis, most TCR beta V segments proved productive either about 90% or about 30% of the time. The study put under 200 TCR beta chains on its list as cytomegalovirus-associated.

Material for sequencing was PBMCs. The sequence derives from a woman between 18 and 29 years old in good health and CMV-seronegative. The rearrangement uses TRBV5-4 and TRBJ2-1; 8 bases line up with TRBD1. The CDR3 nucleotides read TGTGCCAGCAGCTTTGGACAGGGTAGGGCGTTCTTC. It specifies CASSFGQGRAFF. Supplemented by reference TRBV5-4 and TRBJ2-1, the full variable domain reads ETGVTQSPTHLIKTRGQQVTLRCSSQSGHNTVSWYQQALGQGPQFIFQYYREEENGRGNFPPRFSGLQFPNYSSELNVNALELDDSALYLCASSFGQGRAFFGPGTRLTVL.